What follows describes a single TCR beta chain. What it binds is not known. The sample originates from a study of T cell responses to AZD1222 COVID-19 vaccine. The study's findings and limits: Within unmutated variant regions lay the reported targets of nearly half of spike-specific TCRs.

Trimming cost V 8 bases and J 1 base, with 24 bases left between them. This CDR3 has 18 residues. CDR1 is ENHRY, CDR2 SYGVKD, per germline. Generated by immunoSEQ multiplex PCR, the TCRdb table keeps only in-frame clones and is missing some. This sample carries 80,000 to 90,000 clones, about nine tenths of them seen once, and the ten largest clones take 5.4%. Sequencing was performed on peripheral blood, taken 28 days after the second AZD1222 dose. This chain joins TRBV10-3 and TRBJ1-5, with a weak D call TRBD1 (6 bases). This clonotype was obtained from an adult who received the AZD1222 COVID-19 vaccine. This CDR3 is CAISDSFIGGASNQPQHF. CDR3 coding DNA: TGTGCCATCTCGGACAGTTTTATTGGGGGGGCGAGCAATCAGCCCCAGCATTTT.